Following are 29 T cell receptor beta chains from one sample sequenced in a study of regulatory T cells in long-lasting Graves disease (TCRdb year 2021). The intended sense of this specimen's time point label: newly diagnosed GD, antithyroid drugs for less than 3 months. RNA was extracted from PBMCs in TRIzol for both TCR sequencing and RNA sequencing. The receptor library was made with multiplex PCR. For sequencing, an Illumina HiSeq 4000 was employed. To build TCR beta libraries, CDR3 regions were amplified by Arm-PCR using iRepertoire HTBI primers. TCRdb reworked the public reads: Q25 trimming with fastp, MiXCR clone assembly, productive beta chains retained. Entries that share a CDR3 protein sequence are merged under the most common genes and DNA. The sample table lists fewer than 500,000 distinct CDR3 sequences, 16% of them with a count of one. The ten largest make up 9% to 15% of the sample.

These data were also filed under a second study, of T cells in Graves' hyperthyroidism and ophthalmopathy.

The sample in question was peripheral blood mononuclear cells (PBMCs), obtained at new diagnosis, from a patient treated with antithyroid drugs. The origin of the receptors is a man between 40 and 49 years old with Graves disease. Donor details come from another sample of the same person, matched by shared clones.

This clonotype was detected many times. The V and J genes are TRBV12-3 or TRBV12-4 and TRBJ2-3, with D maybe TRBD1 (5 bases). The CDR3 is made up of 17 amino acids. Trimming took 0 bases from V and 4 from J, leaving 17 bases between them. Here the CDR3 DNA reads TGTGCCAGCAGTTTAGCGCTTAGGGGCGTCCATCCAGATACGCAGTATTTT. Translation: CASSLALRGVHPDTQYF.

This clonotype has more than one count but fewer than ten. CDR3 DNA sequence: TGTGCCAGCAGCCCGGGGCTCTATTGGAATGAGCAGTTCTTC. Translated: CASSPGLYWNEQFF. V usage is TRBV7-2 and J usage is TRBJ2-1, with D perhaps assigned TRBD1 or TRBD2 (5 bases each). Trimming removed 5 bases at V and 7 bases at J, with 15 bases between. This CDR3 contains 14 residues. Germline assignment: CDR1 SGHTA and CDR2 FQGNSA.

This rearrangement joins TRBV12-3 or TRBV12-4 to TRBJ2-3; D unclear. Trimming pared 2 bases from V and 2 bases from J, leaving 8 bases between. CDR3 length: 14 residues. For the CDR3, the DNA is TGTGCCAGCAGTTTATGGTCGCTCACAGATACGCAGTATTTT. Translation gives CASSLWSLTDTQYF.

This clonotype was counted many times. V gene TRBV2 combines with J gene TRBJ1-2; the D is unclear. This CDR3 is 12 amino acids long. From germline, CDR1 is SNHLY and CDR2 FYNNEI. Trimming removed 6 bases at V and 4 bases at J, with 9 bases between. The CDR3 DNA is TGTGCCAGCAGGGAGGGAGCCTATGGCTACACCTTC. It is translated as CASREGAYGYTF. The full variable domain, its missing parts supplied by reference TRBV2 and TRBJ1-2, is EPEVTQTPSHQVTQMGQEVILRCVPISNHLYFYWYRQILGQKVEFLVSFYNNEISEKSEIFDDQFSVERPDGSNFTLKIRSTKLEDSAMYFCASREGAYGYTFGSGTRLTVV.

This clonotype was counted a few times. The chain has TRBV24-1 and TRBJ2-1, with 8 bases that match TRBD1. The J segment lost 4 bases and the V segment lost 4 bases, leaving 8 bases of the junction unmatched. CDR3 length equals 16 residues. Looked up from germline, CDR1 is KGHDR and CDR2 is SFDVKD. The CDR3 sequence is CATSDSDRGQYNEQFF. CDR3 sequence (DNA): TGTGCCACCAGTGACTCAGACAGGGGACAGTACAATGAGCAGTTCTTC.

This clonotype was observed many times. This chain connects TRBV20-1 to TRBJ1-2, with a possible D match to TRBD1 (5 bases). This CDR3 is 12 amino acids long. In germline, CDR1 is DFQATT, CDR2 SNEGSKA (reference sequence). Trimming shortened V by 3 bases and J by 2 bases, and 7 bases separated the two germline ends. DNA for the CDR3: TGCAGTGCTAGGGGGGGGAACTATGGCTACACCTTC. It codes for CSARGGNYGYTF.

This clonotype occurred many times. This sequence joins TRBV5-1 and TRBJ2-1, with 11 positions matching TRBD2. The J segment lost 3 bases and the V segment lost 1 base, leaving 0 bases of the junction unmatched. This CDR3 region has 15 residues. Germline V gene sequence: CDR1 SGHRS, CDR2 YFSETQ. DNA of the CDR3: TGCGCCAGCAGCTTGACTAGCGGGAGCTACAATGAGCAGTTCTTC. It yields the protein CASSLTSGSYNEQFF.

On this clonotype: Given a far larger clone just one base away, this is likely a sequencing read error. The CDR3 end shows no conserved phenylalanine or tryptophan, and so a read error is likely. The chain recombines TRBV11-2 with TRBJ2-1, with no clear D. V was pared by 7 bases and J by 8 bases, with 9 bases between. The CDR3 runs 11 residues. Germline V lookup: CDR1 SGHAT, CDR2 FQNNGV. CDR3 nucleotide sequence: TGTGCCAGCACCCTCAACCATGAGCAGTTCGTC. This encodes CASTLNHEQFV.

This chain uses TRBV5-6 with TRBJ1-3; D might be TRBD1 (5 bases). Germline V gene lookup returns CDR1 SGHDT and CDR2 YYEEEE. The V end was cut by 5 bases, the J end by 11 bases, with 17 bases between. This CDR3 has 13 amino acids. The CDR3 DNA sequence: TGTGCCAGCAGGGAAAGCGCCAGGGACGCCATATATTTT. It yields the protein CASRESARDAIYF.

In this sample, this clonotype turned up a few times. The chain links TRBV20-1 to TRBJ2-5, with D possibly matching TRBD2 (6 bases). The ends were cut back, 5 bases at V and 2 bases at J, with 15 bases in the middle. CDR1 is DFQATT, CDR2 SNEGSKA, per germline (reference sequence). CDR3 length equals 14 residues. CDR3 in DNA: TGCAGTGCTGTGACTAGGGCATTACAAGAGACCCAGTACTTC. It is translated as CSAVTRALQETQYF.

This clonotype showed up many times. This chain joins TRBV27 and TRBJ2-7, with 8 bases identical to TRBD2. Unmatched junction bases numbered 13, after V lost 1 base and J lost 5 bases. The CDR3 contains 17 residues. Germline CDR1 is MNHEY and CDR2 is SMNVEV (reference sequence). The CDR3 is CASSLWDPRLARHEQYF. The CDR3 DNA reads as TGTGCCAGCAGTTTATGGGACCCAAGACTAGCGAGGCACGAGCAGTACTTC.

This clonotype came up many times. An end of the junction does not agree with germline; a read error may underlie this. The chain employs TRBV28 and TRBJ1-2, with 7 bases aligning to TRBD1. The length of the CDR3 is 14 residues. The germline V gene encodes CDR1 MDHEN and CDR2 SYDVKM. CDR3 protein: CSSTPWDSVHGYTF. The CDR3 DNA reads as TGTTCCAGCACCCCTTGGGACAGTGTACATGGCTACACCTTC.

This chain connects TRBV5-4 to TRBJ2-1; TRBD1 matches 9 bases. CDR3 length equals 15 residues. The germline V gene encodes CDR1 SGHNT and CDR2 YYREEE (reference sequence). Trimming removed 5 bases from V and 5 bases from J; junction bases left unmatched: 8. The CDR3 loop is CASRRPGTGNNEQFF. Written as DNA, the CDR3 is TGTGCCAGCAGACGGCCCGGGACAGGGAACAATGAGCAGTTCTTC.

The V call is TRBV9, the J call TRBJ1-2, with 7 bases aligning to TRBD1. CDR1 is SGDLS, CDR2 YYNGEE, per germline. V shed 2 bases and J 6 bases; nucleotides not matched to a gene: 4. The CDR3 consists of 13 residues. CDR3 sequence reads: CASSVGTAHGYTF. In DNA, the CDR3 is TGTGCCAGCAGCGTCGGGACAGCACATGGCTACACCTTC.

Ten or more counts support this clonotype. CDR3 protein: CASSQDWGSGEQYF. CDR3 bases: TGTGCCAGCAGCCAAGATTGGGGATCGGGGGAGCAGTACTTC. The J gene is TRBJ2-7, the V gene TRBV3-1; D might be TRBD2 (5 bases). The V and J ends lost 0 bases and 7 bases respectively, with 13 bases between them. Germline values: CDR1 LGHDT, CDR2 YNNKEL (reference sequence). The CDR3 is 14 amino acids.

Ten or more counts support this clonotype. This chain connects TRBV29-1 to TRBJ2-7, with a weak D call TRBD1 (6 bases). This CDR3 is built from 13 residues. Per germline, CDR1 SQVTM and CDR2 ANQGSEA. V dropped 6 bases and J dropped 4 bases, with 16 bases sitting between them. The CDR3 DNA reads TGCAGCGTATCCCCCCACCAGGGGTACGAGCAGTACTTC. Its translation is CSVSPHQGYEQYF.

The chain has TRBV6-2 or TRBV6-3 and TRBJ1-6; D is ambiguous. The CDR3 length is 16 residues. The germline V gene encodes CDR1 MNHEY and CDR2 SVGEGT. V gave up 0 bases and J gave up 5 bases, with 11 bases separating them. CDR3 amino acids: CASSYSRRADNSPLHF. The CDR3 DNA is TGTGCCAGCAGTTACTCGCGGAGGGCCGATAATTCACCCCTCCACTTT.

This clonotype showed up many times. The chain recombines TRBV11-2 with TRBJ2-1, with D perhaps TRBD1 or TRBD2 (5 bases each). The length of the CDR3 is 15 residues. The germline V and J ends were trimmed by 4 bases and 5 bases, with 15 bases remaining between them. Germline V CDR1 and CDR2: SGHAT, FQNNGV. The chain's CDR3 is CASSSEGVRDNEQFF. For the CDR3, the DNA is TGTGCCAGCAGCTCCGAAGGGGTGAGGGACAATGAGCAGTTCTTC.

The rearrangement links TRBV6-5 to TRBJ2-1; 9 positions match TRBD2. Germline trimming cut 3 bases from V and 7 bases from J; bases unmatched to any gene: 7. The CDR3 is made up of 15 amino acids. Germline V lookup: CDR1 MNHEY, CDR2 SVGAGI. The CDR3 spells CASSYGSGSLNEQFF. As DNA, the CDR3 is TGTGCCAGCAGTTATGGTAGCGGGAGTTTGAATGAGCAGTTCTTC.

The rearrangement links TRBV24-1 to TRBJ2-1; TRBD1 agrees at 8 bases. Losses at the gene ends were 4 bases for V and 3 bases for J; bases not matched to a gene: 10. The CDR3 is 17 residues long. Per germline, CDR1 KGHDR and CDR2 SFDVKD. CDR3 loop: CATSDRTPGTGYNEQFF. The CDR3 DNA follows: TGTGCCACCAGTGACCGTACCCCCGGGACAGGCTACAATGAGCAGTTCTTC.

This clonotype has ten or more counts. V usage is TRBV5-1 and J usage is TRBJ1-1; perhaps TRBD1 as D (6 bases). Germline V gives CDR1 SGHRS, CDR2 YFSETQ. The CDR3 has 14 amino acids. V was cut by 4 bases and J by 1 base, with 11 bases left in between. CDR3 in DNA: TGCGCCAGCAGCGTCGGGACACCGAACACTGAAGCTTTCTTT. This codes for CASSVGTPNTEAFF.

There are many counts of this clonotype. This rearrangement joins TRBV30 to TRBJ2-1; TRBD2 agrees at 9 bases. The CDR3 has 15 amino acids. Germline values: CDR1 GTSNPN, CDR2 SVGIG (reference sequence). The junction had 6 bases not matched to a gene; V was cut back by 2 bases and J by 4 bases. The chain's CDR3 is CAWSWASGMYNEQFF. The CDR3 DNA is TGTGCCTGGAGTTGGGCTAGCGGGATGTACAATGAGCAGTTCTTC.

The chain joins TRBV29-1 to TRBJ1-2, with D possibly being TRBD1 (5 bases). Germline V CDR1 and CDR2: SQVTM, ANQGSEA. The V end lost 6 bases, the J end lost 7 bases, and 15 bases lay between the germline ends. CDR3 length: 12 amino acids. The CDR3 loop is CSVGGGVIGYTF. The CDR3 coding sequence is TGCAGCGTCGGTGGGGGGGTCATTGGCTACACCTTC.

This clonotype occurred many times. This chain links TRBV2 with TRBJ2-7; TRBD1 matches 9 bases. V was clipped by 7 bases and J by 5 bases; unmatched bases: 9. This CDR3 spans 14 amino acids. CDR1 SNHLY and CDR2 FYNNEI come from the germline V gene. The CDR3 coding sequence is TGTGCCAGCAAAGGGACAGGGAGAATCCACGAGCAGTACTTC. Its protein is CASKGTGRIHEQYF.

This clonotype was observed a handful of times. The chain employs TRBV4-2 and TRBJ2-1, with D uncertain. V lost 0 bases and J lost 4, with 16 bases in between. The CDR3 has 17 residues. CDR1 LGHNA and CDR2 YNFKEQ come from the germline V gene. CDR3 protein: CASSQEVRNVRYNEQFF. CDR3 DNA sequence: TGTGCCAGCAGCCAAGAAGTTCGGAACGTGAGATACAATGAGCAGTTCTTC.

This clonotype was seen repeatedly, ten times or more. The chain uses TRBV7-9 and TRBJ2-7; 7 nucleotides agree with TRBD2. Trimming at V came to 5 bases and at J to 3 bases, leaving 4 bases not matched to a gene. Germline CDR1 reads SEHNR; CDR2 reads FQNEAQ (reference sequence). The CDR3 contains 13 residues. CDR3 DNA: TGTGCCAGCAGCAACGGGGGGTTCTACGAGCAGTACTTC. It specifies CASSNGGFYEQYF. Filled out from reference TRBV7-9 and TRBJ2-7, the complete variable domain reads DTGVSQNPRHKITKRGQNVTFRCDPISEHNRLYWYRQTLGQGPEFLTYFQNEAQLEKSRLLSDRFSAERPKGSFSTLEIQRTEQGDSAMYLCASSNGGFYEQYFGPGTRLTVT.

V is TRBV19 and J is TRBJ2-5, with D perhaps TRBD1 (5 bases). V was pared by 0 bases and J by 7 bases, with 15 bases between. CDR3 length equals 15 residues. Germline values: CDR1 LNHDA, CDR2 SQIVND (reference sequence). The CDR3 bases are TGTGCCAGTAGTATAGACCCAGGGAATGAAGCGACCCAGTACTTC. The encoded protein is CASSIDPGNEATQYF. Full variable domain (rest looked up from reference TRBV19 and TRBJ2-5): DGGITQSPKYLFRKEGQNVTLSCEQNLNHDAMYWYRQDPGQGLRLIYYSQIVNDFQKGDIAEGYSVSREKKESFPLTVTSAQKNPTAFYLCASSIDPGNEATQYFGPGTRLLVL.

This rearrangement joins TRBV20-1 to TRBJ2-1; 7 bases line up with TRBD2. CDR1 DFQATT and CDR2 SNEGSKA come from the germline V gene (reference sequence). V lost 3 bases, J lost 9 bases, and 8 bases stayed unmatched. This CDR3 region has 13 residues. CDR3 amino acids: CSASLPRESEQFF. The CDR3 nucleotides read TGCAGTGCTAGTCTTCCGCGGGAGAGTGAGCAGTTCTTC.

Remarks on this clonotype: A much more abundant neighbour one base away suggests this may be a read error. This chain connects TRBV5-1 to TRBJ2-7, with no clear D. With 0 bases removed from V and 5 bases from J, the gap between germline ends came to 15 bases. The CDR3 totals 15 residues. Germline CDR1 SGHRS, CDR2 YFSETQ. CDR3: CASSLDGFPIDEQYF. CDR3 DNA sequence: TGCGCCAGCAGCTTGGACGGGTTCCCCATCGACGAGCAGTACTTC.